This TCR beta chain was retrieved from a study of T-cell reconstitution after alpha-beta-depleted transplantation in children. The germline CDR1 and CDR2 sequences are LGHNA and YNFKEQ. The CDR3 consists of 16 residues. The V end was cut by 0 bases, the J end by 10 bases, with 21 bases between. Molecular barcoding with unique molecular identifiers was used for the TCRbeta library. TCRdb analysed the PCR reads with MiXCR anew, one entry per CDR3 protein. The sample consists of about a million distinct CDR3 sequences, around 30% of them appearing once. This clonotype was detected only a few times. The sequenced sample was PBMCs, mostly from graft donor cells, obtained 360 days after TCRalphabeta/CD19-depleted stem cell transplant. This chain connects TRBV4-2 to TRBJ2-5, with a tentative D call TRBD2 (5 bases). The clonotype comes from a boy in the first two years of life who had a stem cell transplant for SCID, so the T cells may come from the graft donor. The CDR3 nucleotides read TGTGCCAGCAGCCAAGAGGGCGAATCGGGGAACTTGGGCCAGTACTTC. Its protein product is CASSQEGESGNLGQYF.